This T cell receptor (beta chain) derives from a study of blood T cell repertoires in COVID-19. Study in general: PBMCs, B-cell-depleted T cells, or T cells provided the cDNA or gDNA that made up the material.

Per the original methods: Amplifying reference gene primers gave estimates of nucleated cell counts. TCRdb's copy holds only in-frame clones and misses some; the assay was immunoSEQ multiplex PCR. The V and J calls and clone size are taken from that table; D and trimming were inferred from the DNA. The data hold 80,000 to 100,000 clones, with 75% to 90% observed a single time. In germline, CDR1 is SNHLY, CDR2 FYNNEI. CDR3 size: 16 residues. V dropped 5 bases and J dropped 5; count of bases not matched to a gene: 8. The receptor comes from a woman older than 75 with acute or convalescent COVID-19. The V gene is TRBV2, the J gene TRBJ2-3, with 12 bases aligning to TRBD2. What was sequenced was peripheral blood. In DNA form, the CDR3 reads TGTGCCAGCAGTCAATTGACTAGCGGGGGTGGAGATACGCAGTATTTT. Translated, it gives CASSQLTSGGGDTQYF.